This TCR beta chain came from a study of blood T cell repertoires in COVID-19. This clone was observed a few times. TCRdb's copy holds only in-frame clones and misses some; the assay was immunoSEQ multiplex PCR. The repertoire holds 100,000 to 150,000 clones, over 75% seen once, with more than 3.5% in the top ten. The V and J ends lost 7 bases and 1 base respectively, with 17 bases between them. The length of the CDR3 is 16 residues. Germline V gene lookup returns CDR1 MNHNY and CDR2 SVGAGI (reference sequence). This receptor was taken from a woman aged 60-75 years with acute or convalescent COVID-19. The chain joins TRBV6-6 to TRBJ1-5; tentatively, D is TRBD1 (6 bases). The sample taken for sequencing was peripheral blood. CDR3 loop: CASNPRGGGSNQPQHF. The CDR3 bases are TGTGCCAGCAACCCCCGGGGGGGCGGAAGCAATCAGCCCCAGCATTTT.